Listed below are T cell receptor beta chains from one sample, sequenced in a study of blood T cells in healthy people across ages. TCRdb used MiXCR to reprocess the 5' RACE reads, holding one entry per CDR3 protein. The sample yields some 800,000 distinct CDR3 sequences, around 25% seen once. This same sample was also taken into another study, of T cells of mothers and their children.

Sequenced: blood. These TCRs come from a boy younger than 18 in good health. Each CDR3 is given with its conserved first and last residue. The order of the fields is D gene, clone size, J gene, V gene, CDR3 protein, CDR3 DNA. D genes are given only for firm matches. Some rows have no size entry. The others give once, few or many, or a class for an expanded clone.

>.|.|TRBJ2-5|TRBV4-1
CASSQGVQIGWGETQYF
TGCGCCAGCAGCCAAGGGGTTCAAATCGGCTGGGGAGAGACCCAGTACTTC
>TRBD1|many|TRBJ1-1|TRBV7-9
CASSDDRGNTEAFF
TGTGCCAGCAGCGACGACAGGGGGAACACTGAAGCTTTCTTT
>.|.|TRBJ1-1|TRBV12-3/TRBV12-4
CASKPQGSGNTEAFF
TGTGCCAGCAAACCGCAGGGTTCGGGGAACACTGAAGCTTTCTTT
>.|.|TRBJ2-3|TRBV19
CASSRRGGTDTQYF
TGTGCCAGTAGTCGGAGGGGAGGCACAGATACGCAGTATTTT
>.|.|TRBJ1-5|TRBV6-5
CASSYGYGDQPQHF
TGTGCCAGCAGTTACGGTTACGGGGATCAGCCCCAGCATTTT
>.|once|TRBJ2-6|TRBV14
CASSRQPSGANVLTF
TGTGCCAGCAGCCGACAGCCCTCTGGGGCCAACGTCCTGACTTTC
>.|once|TRBJ2-1|TRBV19
CASSIDASWVNEQFF
TGTGCCAGTAGTATAGACGCTAGTTGGGTCAATGAGCAGTTCTTC
>.|.|TRBJ2-5|TRBV3-1
CASSQRVLQETQYF
TGTGCCAGCAGCCAAAGGGTCCTCCAAGAGACCCAGTACTTC
>TRBD1|once|TRBJ2-7|TRBV6-6
CASSSGTGGAYEQYF
TGTGCCAGCAGTTCCGGGACAGGGGGCGCCTACGAGCAGTACTTC
>TRBD1|few|TRBJ2-5|TRBV28
CASRSGQGPGGTQYF
TGTGCCAGCAGGTCGGGACAGGGGCCCGGTGGGACCCAGTACTTC
>TRBD1|few|TRBJ2-7|TRBV7-8
CASSLAGQAIYEQYF
TGTGCCAGCAGCTTAGCGGGACAGGCCATATACGAGCAGTACTTC
>TRBD1|few|TRBJ1-2|TRBV11-2
CASSGAGGAWSYTF
TGTGCCAGCAGCGGGGCAGGGGGCGCTTGGAGCTACACCTTC
>.|many|TRBJ2-1|TRBV7-8
CASSLSGISYNEQFF
TGTGCCAGCAGCTTATCCGGGATCTCCTACAATGAGCAGTTCTTC
>.|.|TRBJ2-1|TRBV5-1
CASSSRDFANEQFF
TGCGCCAGCAGCTCCCGGGACTTCGCGAATGAGCAGTTCTTC
>.|.|TRBJ2-4|TRBV3-1
CASSHRAKNIQYF
TGTGCCAGCAGCCACCGTGCCAAAAACATTCAGTACTTC
>.|few|TRBJ2-4|TRBV29-1
CSVAAQGSPKNIQYF
TGCAGCGTTGCGGCCCAGGGGTCTCCCAAAAACATTCAGTACTTC
>.|few|TRBJ1-5|TRBV12-3/TRBV12-4
CASSRFVVSPNQPQHF
TGTGCCAGCAGCCGATTCGTCGTCAGTCCCAATCAGCCCCAGCATTTT
>.|few|TRBJ1-1|TRBV7-9
CASSRPLLRDTDTEAFF
TGTGCCAGCAGCCGTCCCCTACTCCGGGACACTGACACTGAAGCTTTCTTT
>TRBD1|.|TRBJ1-1|TRBV7-2
CASRPRTGGKAFF
TGTGCCAGCAGACCCAGGACAGGCGGAAAAGCTTTCTTT
>.|.|TRBJ1-1|TRBV6-2/TRBV6-3
CASSTQGGTEAFF
TGTGCCAGCAGCACTCAAGGAGGCACTGAAGCTTTCTTT
>.|.|TRBJ1-5|TRBV15
CATSEGRPNQPQHF
TGTGCCACCAGCGAGGGACGTCCGAATCAGCCCCAGCATTTT
>TRBD2|few|TRBJ2-2|TRBV2
CASSPLLAGYATGELFF
TGTGCCAGCAGTCCGTTGTTAGCGGGATATGCCACCGGGGAGCTGTTTTTT
>TRBD2|few|TRBJ2-3|TRBV10-3
CAISESASGDDTQYF
TGTGCCATCAGTGAGTCTGCTAGCGGGGACGATACGCAGTATTTT
>.|.|TRBJ2-7|TRBV7-2
CASSLRQGGGAEQYF
TGTGCCAGCAGCCTTAGGCAGGGGGGCGGGGCCGAGCAGTACTTC
>TRBD1|few|TRBJ1-2|TRBV12-3/TRBV12-4
CASRGTGQTRYGYTF
TGTGCCAGCAGGGGGACAGGACAGACCCGTTATGGCTACACCTTC
>.|.|TRBJ2-5|TRBV7-7
CASSPSTPGAQETQYF
TGTGCTAGCAGCCCCTCAACCCCGGGAGCTCAAGAGACCCAGTACTTC
>.|.|TRBJ2-1|TRBV29-1
CSVERFDEQFF
TGCAGCGTTGAGAGGTTCGATGAGCAGTTCTTC
>.|.|TRBJ1-4|TRBV7-9
CASSQQSVEKLFF
TGTGCCAGCAGCCAACAGTCGGTCGAAAAACTGTTTTTT
>.|.|TRBJ1-1|TRBV12-3/TRBV12-4
CASSYNRMNTEAFF
TGTGCCAGCAGTTACAACAGGATGAACACTGAAGCTTTCTTT
>TRBD2|.|TRBJ2-5|TRBV7-9
CTSSLGLAGGETQYF
TGTACCAGCAGCTTAGGGCTAGCGGGCGGAGAGACCCAGTACTTC
>.|.|TRBJ2-3|TRBV11-2
CASSLDPRDTQYF
TGTGCCAGCAGCTTAGATCCTCGGGATACGCAGTATTTT
>.|few|TRBJ2-3|TRBV5-1
CASSFGLGRGSPDTQYF
TGCGCCAGCAGCTTCGGTCTGGGCCGCGGGTCCCCAGATACGCAGTATTTT
>.|.|TRBJ2-2|TRBV12-5
CASAPAWRGVAGELFF
TGTGCTAGTGCTCCAGCCTGGCGGGGTGTGGCCGGGGAGCTGTTTTTT
>.|many|TRBJ2-1|TRBV9
CASSVAAGKGVEQFF
TGTGCCAGCAGCGTAGCGGCAGGTAAAGGGGTTGAGCAGTTCTTC
>TRBD1|.|TRBJ1-1|TRBV20-1
CSARGQGDEAFF
TGCAGTGCTAGGGGACAGGGGGATGAAGCTTTCTTT
>.|.|TRBJ2-1|TRBV7-2
CASSLTSVAGSEQFF
TGTGCCAGCAGCTTGACTTCGGTTGCGGGCAGTGAGCAGTTCTTC
>.|few|TRBJ2-7|TRBV28
CASTPMPSGYSYEQYF
TGTGCCAGCACACCGATGCCCTCAGGGTATTCCTACGAGCAGTACTTC
>.|few|TRBJ1-2|TRBV4-1
CASSQDPRTEYGYTF
TGCGCCAGCAGCCAAGATCCGCGGACGGAATATGGCTACACCTTC
>.|.|TRBJ2-5|TRBV6-2/TRBV6-3
CASRLWLEESQYF
TGTGCCAGCAGACTTTGGTTAGAAGAGTCCCAGTACTTC
>TRBD2|.|TRBJ2-1|TRBV28
CASSFPTLAGEDNEQFF
TGTGCCAGCAGTTTCCCCACCCTAGCGGGAGAAGACAATGAGCAGTTCTTC
>.|.|TRBJ1-2|TRBV29-1
CSVERGGKDYGYTF
TGCAGCGTTGAGAGGGGGGGGAAGGACTATGGCTACACCTTC
>TRBD2|.|TRBJ2-1|TRBV4-3
CASSQEGTSGVNEQFF
TGCGCCAGCAGCCAGGAAGGGACTAGCGGAGTCAATGAGCAGTTCTTC
>.|.|TRBJ1-2|TRBV18
CASSPNRQGIDGYTF
TGTGCCAGCTCACCGAACCGGCAGGGTATCGATGGCTACACCTTC
>.|.|TRBJ1-3|TRBV25-1
CASSEDGNRVGYTIYF
TGTGCCAGCAGTGAAGATGGCAACAGGGTGGGATACACCATATATTTT
>TRBD1|.|TRBJ2-5|TRBV20-1
CSARHRGLGETQYF
TGCAGTGCTAGACACAGGGGGCTAGGAGAGACCCAGTACTTC
>.|.|TRBJ2-5|TRBV7-2
CASSLAGKSETQYF
TGTGCCAGCAGCTTAGCTGGGAAGTCAGAGACCCAGTACTTC
>TRBD1|many|TRBJ2-7|TRBV20-1
CSARPGTGTPFLGEQYF
TGCAGTGCTAGACCCGGGACAGGAACCCCCTTTTTGGGGGAGCAGTACTTC
>.|few|TRBJ2-7|TRBV5-5
CASSLVWAGIEQYF
TGTGCCAGCAGCTTGGTCTGGGCAGGGATTGAGCAGTACTTC
>.|.|TRBJ1-1|TRBV4-3
CANSQDRGGGAEAFF
TGCGCCAACAGCCAAGATCGCGGGGGTGGAGCTGAAGCTTTCTTT
>.|.|TRBJ2-1|TRBV5-6
CASSATEVLSSYNEQFF
TGTGCCAGCAGCGCCACGGAGGTTTTAAGCTCCTACAATGAGCAGTTCTTC
>TRBD2|few|TRBJ2-7|TRBV27
CASRGLAETYEQYF
TGTGCCAGCAGAGGACTAGCGGAGACCTACGAGCAGTACTTC
>TRBD1|many|TRBJ2-7|TRBV28
CASSPQGQGNEQYF
TGTGCCAGCAGTCCGCAAGGACAGGGAAACGAGCAGTACTTC
>TRBD2|few|TRBJ2-1|TRBV4-1
CASSQLGFLAGNEQFF
TGCGCCAGCAGCCAGCTGGGTTTTTTAGCGGGGAATGAGCAGTTCTTC